This T cell receptor (beta chain) was obtained from a study of control samples from healthy donors and cancer patients. The germline V gene encodes CDR1 SGHNT and CDR2 YYREEE (reference sequence). Between the trimmed V and J ends, which lost 2 bases and 4 bases, there was a span of 15 bases. There are 15 residues in the CDR3. Assay used: immunoSEQ multiplex PCR; TCRdb lists only in-frame clones, some missing. The sample has approximately 100,000 clones; roughly 89% are singletons. V gene TRBV5-4 combines with J gene TRBJ1-2; perhaps TRBD1 as D (6 bases). This clonotype originated in a human donor in good health. The donor label of this sample is uncertain. The source material was blood. The CDR3 loop reads CASSLSTRGGYGYTF. The DNA of the CDR3 is TGTGCCAGCAGCTTATCTACCCGAGGGGGCTATGGCTACACCTTC.